The 10 T cell receptor beta chains below all came from one sample that was sequenced in a study of blood T cell repertoires in COVID-19. Sequenced by immunoSEQ multiplex PCR; TCRdb stores in-frame clones only, minus some. The table shows 150,000 to 170,000 clones, with around 84% occurring only once. Sequencing was performed on PBMCs or T cells enriched from blood (not recorded which). The receptors derive from a man aged 50-59 years who had recovered from COVID-19.

The genes are TRBV9 and TRBJ2-2; maybe TRBD1 (5 bases). Trimming pared 0 bases from V and 6 bases from J, leaving 9 bases between. The CDR3 has 14 amino acids. CDR1 and CDR2 (germline): SGDLS, YYNGEE. The CDR3 nucleotides are TGTGCCAGCAGCGTAGGATGGGGCTCCGGGGAGCTGTTTTTT. Residues: CASSVGWGSGELFF.

The CDR3 DNA reads TGTGCCAGCAGCGGAACGGGGAACACCGGGGAGCTGTTTTTT. Its translation: CASSGTGNTGELFF. The chain employs TRBV2 and TRBJ2-2; D remains ambiguous. Germline values: CDR1 SNHLY, CDR2 FYNNEI. V lost 6 bases and J 1 base, leaving 9 bases between the germline ends. The CDR3 has 14 residues.

This rearrangement joins TRBV20-1 to TRBJ2-5; the match to TRBD2 covers 8 bases. Germline trimming cut 3 bases from V and 3 bases from J; bases unmatched to any gene: 6. Germline values: CDR1 DFQATT, CDR2 SNEGSKA (reference sequence). This CDR3 region has 14 residues. CDR3 nucleotides: TGCAGTGCTAGTCTCCAGCGGGGGAAAGAGACCCAGTACTTC. Its protein product is CSASLQRGKETQYF.

This chain connects TRBV7-9 to TRBJ2-2, with TRBD2 identical over 8 bases. Unmatched junction bases numbered 5, after V lost 7 bases and J lost 4 bases. This CDR3 region has 14 residues. From germline, CDR1 is SEHNR and CDR2 FQNEAQ (reference sequence). The DNA of the CDR3 is TGTGCCAGCATCAGGACTAGCTCCACCGGGGAGCTGTTTTTT. It yields the protein CASIRTSSTGELFF.

The chain employs TRBV12-3 or TRBV12-4 and TRBJ1-2; D unclear. The V gene lost 5 bases and the J gene lost 4 bases, with 11 bases spanning the gap. The CDR3 length is 13 residues. The CDR3 region is CASSPPVLYGYTF. In nucleotides, the CDR3 is TGTGCCAGCAGTCCGCCGGTGCTCTATGGCTACACCTTC.

The V gene is TRBV19, the J gene TRBJ1-2; D might be TRBD1 (6 bases). Germline V gives CDR1 LNHDA, CDR2 SQIVND (reference sequence). The CDR3 totals 15 residues. Trimming shortened V by 1 base and J by 4 bases, and 13 bases separated the two germline ends. The CDR3 nucleotides read TGTGCCAGTAGTATAGGGCACAGGGTGGCCTATGGCTACACCTTC. Translated, it gives CASSIGHRVAYGYTF. The full variable domain, rest sourced from reference TRBV19 and TRBJ1-2, is DGGITQSPKYLFRKEGQNVTLSCEQNLNHDAMYWYRQDPGQGLRLIYYSQIVNDFQKGDIAEGYSVSREKKESFPLTVTSAQKNPTAFYLCASSIGHRVAYGYTFGSGTRLTVV.

This chain connects TRBV14 to TRBJ1-1; no clear D gene. CDR1 is SGHDN and CDR2 is FVKESK in the germline V gene. CDR3 length equals 13 residues. V was pared by 5 bases and J by 0 bases, with 7 bases between. As DNA, the CDR3 is TGTGCCAGCAGCTCCCATTTGAACACTGAAGCTTTCTTT. Residues: CASSSHLNTEAFF.

The chain joins TRBV7-2 to TRBJ2-1, with 9 bases that match TRBD2. The trim removed 1 base at V and 5 bases at J, leaving 3 bases unmatched. CDR3 length equals 15 residues. Per the germline V gene, CDR1 is SGHTA and CDR2 is FQGNSA. The CDR3 DNA is TGTGCCAGCAGCTTAGTCGCTAGCGGGGACAATGAGCAGTTCTTC. It encodes CASSLVASGDNEQFF. The full variable domain, completed using reference TRBV7-2 and TRBJ2-1, is GAGVSQSPSNKVTEKGKDVELRCDPISGHTALYWYRQSLGQGLEFLIYFQGNSAPDKSGLPSDRFSAERTGGSVSTLTIQRTQQEDSAVYLCASSLVASGDNEQFFGPGTRLTVL.

The chain links TRBV6-5 to TRBJ2-1, with 7 bases that match TRBD1. V lost 7 bases, J lost 15 bases, and 9 bases stayed unmatched. Germline CDR1 is MNHEY and CDR2 is SVGAGI. The CDR3 is 11 residues long. CDR3 nucleotide sequence: TGTGCCAGCACCCTCGGACAGGTCCCGTTCTTC. This encodes CASTLGQVPFF.

The chain joins TRBV19 to TRBJ2-1, with D uncertain. The length of the CDR3 is 14 residues. With 5 bases removed from V and 0 bases from J, the gap between germline ends came to 8 bases. The germline V gene encodes CDR1 LNHDA and CDR2 SQIVND (reference sequence). CDR3: CASSAFSSYNEQFF. The CDR3 nucleotides read TGTGCCAGTAGTGCCTTTAGCTCCTACAATGAGCAGTTCTTC.